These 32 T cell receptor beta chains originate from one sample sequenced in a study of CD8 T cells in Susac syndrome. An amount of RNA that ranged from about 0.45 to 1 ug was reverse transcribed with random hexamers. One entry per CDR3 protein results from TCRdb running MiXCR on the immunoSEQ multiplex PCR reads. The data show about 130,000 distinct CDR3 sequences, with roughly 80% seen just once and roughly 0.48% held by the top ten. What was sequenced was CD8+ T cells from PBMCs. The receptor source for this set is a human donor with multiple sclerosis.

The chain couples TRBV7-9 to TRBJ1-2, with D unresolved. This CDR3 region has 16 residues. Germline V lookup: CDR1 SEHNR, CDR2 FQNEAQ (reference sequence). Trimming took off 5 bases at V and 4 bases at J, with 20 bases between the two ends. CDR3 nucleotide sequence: TGTGCCAGCAGCATAACCCCGCAGGAGCTTCGCTATGGCTACACCTTC. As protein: CASSITPQELRYGYTF.

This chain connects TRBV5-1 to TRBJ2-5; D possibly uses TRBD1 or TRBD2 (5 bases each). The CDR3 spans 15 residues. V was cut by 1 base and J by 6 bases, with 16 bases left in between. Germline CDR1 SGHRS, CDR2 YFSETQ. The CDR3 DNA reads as TGCGCCAGCAGCTTGTCGAACGGGGCCAAGAAGACCCAGTACTTC. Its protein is CASSLSNGAKKTQYF.

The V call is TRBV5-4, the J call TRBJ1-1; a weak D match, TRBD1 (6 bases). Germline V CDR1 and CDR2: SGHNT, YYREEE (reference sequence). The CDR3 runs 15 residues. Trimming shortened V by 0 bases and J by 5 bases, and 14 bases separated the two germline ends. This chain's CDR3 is CASSLEEGGRTEAFF. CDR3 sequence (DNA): TGTGCCAGCAGCTTGGAGGAGGGGGGACGGACTGAAGCTTTCTTT.

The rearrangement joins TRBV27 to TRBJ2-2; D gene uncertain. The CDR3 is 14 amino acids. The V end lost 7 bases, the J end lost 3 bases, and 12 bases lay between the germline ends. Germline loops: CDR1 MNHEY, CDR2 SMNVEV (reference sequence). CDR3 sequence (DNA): TGTGCCAGCATGTCTGGGTGGGACACCGGGGAGCTGTTTTTT. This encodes CASMSGWDTGELFF.

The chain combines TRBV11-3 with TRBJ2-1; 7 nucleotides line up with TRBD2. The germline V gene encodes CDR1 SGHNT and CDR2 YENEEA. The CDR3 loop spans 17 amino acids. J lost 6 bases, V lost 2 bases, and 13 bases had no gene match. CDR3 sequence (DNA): TGTGCCAGCAGCTTATCTTCTAGCGGCCCCTGGGTCAATGAGCAGTTCTTC. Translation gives CASSLSSSGPWVNEQFF.

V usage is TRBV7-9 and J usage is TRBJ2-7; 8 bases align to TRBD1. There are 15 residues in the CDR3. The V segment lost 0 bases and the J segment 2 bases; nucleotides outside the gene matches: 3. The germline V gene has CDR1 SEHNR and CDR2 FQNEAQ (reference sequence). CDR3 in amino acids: CASSLASTGAYEQYF. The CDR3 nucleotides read TGTGCCAGCAGCTTAGCCTCGACAGGGGCCTACGAGCAGTACTTC.

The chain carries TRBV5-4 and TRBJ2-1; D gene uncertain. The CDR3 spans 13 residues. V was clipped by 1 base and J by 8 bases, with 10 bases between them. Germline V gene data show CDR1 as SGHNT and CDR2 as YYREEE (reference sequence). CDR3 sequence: CASSLTASDEQFF. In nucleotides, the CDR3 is TGTGCCAGCAGCTTGACAGCCAGCGATGAGCAGTTCTTC.

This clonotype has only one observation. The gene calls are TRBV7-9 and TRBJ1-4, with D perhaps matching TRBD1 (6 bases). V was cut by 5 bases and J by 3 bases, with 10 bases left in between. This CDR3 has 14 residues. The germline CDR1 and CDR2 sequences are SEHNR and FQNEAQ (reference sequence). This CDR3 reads CASSPTGPNEKLFF. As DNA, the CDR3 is TGTGCCAGCAGCCCGACAGGCCCTAATGAAAAACTGTTTTTT.

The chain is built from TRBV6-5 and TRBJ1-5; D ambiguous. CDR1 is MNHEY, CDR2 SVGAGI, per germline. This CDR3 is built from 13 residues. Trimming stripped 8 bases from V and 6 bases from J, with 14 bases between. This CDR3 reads CASGGNLIQPQHF. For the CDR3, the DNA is TGTGCCAGCGGCGGGAACCTAATTCAGCCCCAGCATTTT.

The CDR3 is CSARYSQESGWELGAFF. CDR3 sequence (DNA): TGCAGTGCCCGCTACTCACAGGAGTCGGGATGGGAATTGGGAGCTTTCTTT. The V gene is TRBV20-1, the J gene TRBJ1-1; D may be TRBD1 (5 bases). V was pared by 6 bases and J by 10 bases, with 33 bases between. The CDR3 is 17 amino acids. Germline loops: CDR1 DFQATT, CDR2 SNEGSKA (reference sequence).

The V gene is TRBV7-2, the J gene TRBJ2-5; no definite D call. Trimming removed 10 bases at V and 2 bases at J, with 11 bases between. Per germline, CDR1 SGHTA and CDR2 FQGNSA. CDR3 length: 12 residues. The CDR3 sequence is CATQYSQETQYF. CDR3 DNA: TGTGCCACACAGTACTCACAAGAGACCCAGTACTTC.

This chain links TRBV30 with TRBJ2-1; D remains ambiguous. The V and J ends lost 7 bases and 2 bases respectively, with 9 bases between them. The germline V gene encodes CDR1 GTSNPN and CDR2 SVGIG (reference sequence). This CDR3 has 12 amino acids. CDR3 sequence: CAYPVAYNEQFF. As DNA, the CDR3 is TGTGCCTACCCGGTGGCCTACAATGAGCAGTTCTTC.

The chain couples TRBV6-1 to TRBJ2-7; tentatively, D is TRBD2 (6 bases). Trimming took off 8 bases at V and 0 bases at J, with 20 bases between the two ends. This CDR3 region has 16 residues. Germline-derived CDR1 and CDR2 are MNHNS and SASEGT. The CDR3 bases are TGTGCCAGCTCGGAGGGCGGTAGAGGGAGCTCCTACGAGCAGTACGTC. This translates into CASSEGGRGSSYEQYV.

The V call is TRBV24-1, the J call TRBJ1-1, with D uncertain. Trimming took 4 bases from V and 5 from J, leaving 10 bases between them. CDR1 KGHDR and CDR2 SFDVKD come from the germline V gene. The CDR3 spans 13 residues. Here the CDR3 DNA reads TGTGCCACCAGTGAACTGGGAGGGACTGAAGCTTTCTTT. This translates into CATSELGGTEAFF.

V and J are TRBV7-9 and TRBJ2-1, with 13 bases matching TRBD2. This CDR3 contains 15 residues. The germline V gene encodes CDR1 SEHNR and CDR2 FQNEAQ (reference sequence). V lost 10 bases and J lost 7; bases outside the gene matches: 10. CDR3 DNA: TGTGCCACCAGGCGGACTAGCGGGAGTAAAAATGAGCAGTTCTTC. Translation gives CATRRTSGSKNEQFF.

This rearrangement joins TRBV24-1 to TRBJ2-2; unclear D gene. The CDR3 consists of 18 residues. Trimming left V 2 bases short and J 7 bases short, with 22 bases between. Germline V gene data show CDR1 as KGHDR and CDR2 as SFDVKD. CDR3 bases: TGTGCCACCAGTGATTCGCAAGCGTTAGGTCTATACGTCGGGGAGCTGTTTTTT. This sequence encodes CATSDSQALGLYVGELFF.

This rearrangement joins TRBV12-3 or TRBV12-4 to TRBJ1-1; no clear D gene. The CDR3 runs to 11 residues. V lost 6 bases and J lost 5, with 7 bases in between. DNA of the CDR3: TGTGCCAGCAGGGTAGAAACTGAAGCTTTCTTT. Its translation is CASRVETEAFF.

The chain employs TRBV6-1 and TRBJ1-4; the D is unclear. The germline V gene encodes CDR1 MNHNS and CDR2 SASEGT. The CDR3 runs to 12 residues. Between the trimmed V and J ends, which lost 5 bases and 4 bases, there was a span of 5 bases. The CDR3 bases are TGTGCCAGCAGTTATGGTAATGAAAAACTGTTTTTT. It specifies CASSYGNEKLFF.

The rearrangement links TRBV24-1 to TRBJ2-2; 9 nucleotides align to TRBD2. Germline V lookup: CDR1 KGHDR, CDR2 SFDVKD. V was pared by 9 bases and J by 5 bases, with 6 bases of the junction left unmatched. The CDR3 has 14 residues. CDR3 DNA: TGTGCCACCTCACTAGCGGGTGGAACCGGGGAGCTGTTTTTT. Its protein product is CATSLAGGTGELFF.

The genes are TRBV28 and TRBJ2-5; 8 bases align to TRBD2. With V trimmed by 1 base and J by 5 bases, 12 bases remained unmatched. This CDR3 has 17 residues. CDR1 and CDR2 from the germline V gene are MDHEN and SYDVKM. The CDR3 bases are TGTGCCAGCAGTTTATATTCGGGGGGGGCGATGGCCGAGACCCAGTACTTC. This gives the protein CASSLYSGGAMAETQYF. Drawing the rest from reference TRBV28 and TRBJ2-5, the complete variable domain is DVKVTQSSRYLVKRTGEKVFLECVQDMDHENMFWYRQDPGLGLRLIYFSYDVKMKEKGDIPEGYSVSREKKERFSLILESASTNQTSMYLCASSLYSGGAMAETQYFGPGTRLLVL.

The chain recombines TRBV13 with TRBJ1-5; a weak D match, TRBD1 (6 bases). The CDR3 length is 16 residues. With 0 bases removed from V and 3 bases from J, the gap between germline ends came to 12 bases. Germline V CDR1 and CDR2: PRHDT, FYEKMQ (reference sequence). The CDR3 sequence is CASSLGPGQFNQPQHF. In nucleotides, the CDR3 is TGTGCCAGCAGCTTAGGCCCTGGACAGTTCAATCAGCCCCAGCATTTT.

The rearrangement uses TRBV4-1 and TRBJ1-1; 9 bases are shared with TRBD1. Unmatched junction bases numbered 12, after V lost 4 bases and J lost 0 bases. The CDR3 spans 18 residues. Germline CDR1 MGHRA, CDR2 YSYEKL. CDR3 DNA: TGCGCCAGCAGCCCGGGTGCCTGGACAGGGGACCTGAACACTGAAGCTTTCTTT. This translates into CASSPGAWTGDLNTEAFF.

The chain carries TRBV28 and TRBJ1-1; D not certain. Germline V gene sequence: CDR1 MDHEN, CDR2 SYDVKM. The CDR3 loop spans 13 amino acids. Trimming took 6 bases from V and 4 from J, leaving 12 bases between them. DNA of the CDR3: TGTGCCAGCAGGGAAAGCCGCGGCACTGAAGCTTTCTTT. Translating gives CASRESRGTEAFF. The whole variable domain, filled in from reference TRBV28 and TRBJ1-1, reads DVKVTQSSRYLVKRTGEKVFLECVQDMDHENMFWYRQDPGLGLRLIYFSYDVKMKEKGDIPEGYSVSREKKERFSLILESASTNQTSMYLCASRESRGTEAFFGQGTRLTVV.

CDR3: CASSHPGQEAFF. As DNA, the CDR3 is TGCGCCAGCAGCCACCCGGGACAGGAAGCTTTCTTT. The chain carries TRBV5-1 and TRBJ1-1, with 7 nucleotides matching TRBD1. CDR1 SGHRS and CDR2 YFSETQ come from the germline V gene. The V segment lost 4 bases and the J segment 8 bases; nucleotides outside the gene matches: 5. This CDR3 contains 12 residues. The full variable domain, in which reference TRBV5-1 and TRBJ1-1 provide the parts outside the CDR3, is KAGVTQTPRYLIKTRGQQVTLSCSPISGHRSVSWYQQTPGQGLQFLFEYFSETQRNKGNFPGRFSGRQFSNSRSEMNVSTLELGDSALYLCASSHPGQEAFFGQGTRLTVV.

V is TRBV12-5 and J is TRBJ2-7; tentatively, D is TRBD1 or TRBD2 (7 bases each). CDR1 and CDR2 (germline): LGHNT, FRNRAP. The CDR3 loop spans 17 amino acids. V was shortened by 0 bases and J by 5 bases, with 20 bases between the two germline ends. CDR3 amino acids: CASGLVAGGAGADEQYV. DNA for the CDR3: TGTGCTAGTGGTTTGGTAGCAGGGGGGGCAGGGGCAGACGAGCAGTACGTC.

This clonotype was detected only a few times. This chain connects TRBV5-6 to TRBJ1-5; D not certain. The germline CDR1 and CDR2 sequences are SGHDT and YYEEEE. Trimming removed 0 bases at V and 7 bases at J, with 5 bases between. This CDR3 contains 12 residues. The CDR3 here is CASSLDGQPQHF. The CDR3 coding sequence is TGTGCCAGCAGCTTGGACGGGCAGCCCCAGCATTTT. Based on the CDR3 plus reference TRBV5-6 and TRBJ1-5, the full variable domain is DAGVTQSPTHLIKTRGQQVTLRCSPKSGHDTVSWYQQALGQGPQFIFQYYEEEERQRGNFPDRFSGHQFPNYSSELNVNALLLGDSALYLCASSLDGQPQHFGDGTRLSIL.

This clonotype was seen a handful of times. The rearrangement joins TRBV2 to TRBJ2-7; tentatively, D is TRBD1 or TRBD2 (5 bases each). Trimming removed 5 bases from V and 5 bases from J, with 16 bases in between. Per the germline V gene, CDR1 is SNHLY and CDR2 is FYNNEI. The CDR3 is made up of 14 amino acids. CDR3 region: CASSPGTRRDEQYV. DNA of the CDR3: TGTGCCAGCAGTCCCGGGACCCGCCGCGACGAGCAGTACGTC.

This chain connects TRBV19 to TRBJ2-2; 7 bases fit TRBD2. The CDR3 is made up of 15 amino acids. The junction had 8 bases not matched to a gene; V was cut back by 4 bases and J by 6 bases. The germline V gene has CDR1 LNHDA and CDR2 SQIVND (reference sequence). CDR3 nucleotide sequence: TGTGCCAGTAGTAAGTGGGAGGGCCGTGCCGGGGAGCTGTTTTTT. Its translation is CASSKWEGRAGELFF. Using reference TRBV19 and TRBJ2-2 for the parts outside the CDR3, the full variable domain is DGGITQSPKYLFRKEGQNVTLSCEQNLNHDAMYWYRQDPGQGLRLIYYSQIVNDFQKGDIAEGYSVSREKKESFPLTVTSAQKNPTAFYLCASSKWEGRAGELFFGEGSRLTVL.

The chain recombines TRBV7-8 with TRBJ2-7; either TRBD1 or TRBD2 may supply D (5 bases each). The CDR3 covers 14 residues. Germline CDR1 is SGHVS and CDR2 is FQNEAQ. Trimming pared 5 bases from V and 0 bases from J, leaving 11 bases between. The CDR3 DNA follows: TGTGCCAGCAGCCTAGATGGGGGCTCCTACGAGCAGTACGTC. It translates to CASSLDGGSYEQYV.

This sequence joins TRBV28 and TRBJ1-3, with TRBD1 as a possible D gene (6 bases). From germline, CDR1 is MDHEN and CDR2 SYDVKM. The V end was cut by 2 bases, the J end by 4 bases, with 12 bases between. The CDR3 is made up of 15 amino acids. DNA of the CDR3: TGTGCCAGCAGTTTAACCCCAGGGGCCGGAAACACCATATATTTT. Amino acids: CASSLTPGAGNTIYF.

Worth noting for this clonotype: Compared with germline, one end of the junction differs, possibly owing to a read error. CDR3 coding DNA: TGTGCCAGCAGTTACTTGGGACTAGCGGGAGTAGTTGGATTTAAAGAGACCCAGCACTTC. Its protein is CASSYLGLAGVVGFKETQHF. The V and J genes are TRBV6-5 and TRBJ2-5; TRBD2 matches 14 bases. CDR1 is MNHEY and CDR2 is SVGAGI in the germline V gene. The CDR3 loop spans 20 amino acids.

The CDR3 region is CASSSTTGTGELFF. Written as DNA, the CDR3 is TGTGCCAGCAGCTCCACAACAGGGACCGGGGAGCTGTTTTTT. The chain combines TRBV7-3 with TRBJ2-2; D may be TRBD1 (6 bases). The CDR3 has 14 amino acids. CDR1 is SGHTA and CDR2 is FQGTGA in the germline V gene. Between the trimmed V and J ends, which lost 4 bases and 5 bases, there was a span of 11 bases. The complete variable domain, with remaining parts taken from reference TRBV7-3 and TRBJ2-2, reads GAGVSQTPSNKVTEKGKYVELRCDPISGHTALYWYRQSLGQGPEFLIYFQGTGAADDSGLPNDRFFAVRPEGSVSTLKIQRTERGDSAVYLCASSSTTGTGELFFGEGSRLTVL.